This T cell receptor (beta chain) is drawn from a study of cytomegalovirus exposure and HLA in healthy donors. The study's findings and limits: Three CMV-associated chains proved CMV antigen-specific in vitro. The Asian-associated ancestry cluster reportedly had fewer N-insertions than the approximately 610-donor mean in a later analysis. HLA restriction was apparent for most CMV-associated TCR beta chains in a later analysis.

With 60 Vbeta and 13 Jbeta primers, the PCR was carried out. The repertoire was sequenced with immunoSEQ multiplex PCR; TCRdb's copy has only in-frame clones and lacks some. Here the sample spans 95,000 to 150,000 clones, over 8.5% being singletons. Regarding this clone: Its antigen is not identified. Its ends do not fully match the called genes, so a read error is possible.

Everyone who donated was a healthy bone marrow donor. In germline, CDR1 is GTSNPN, CDR2 SVGIG (reference sequence). The CDR3 is made up of 14 amino acids. Material for sequencing was PBMCs. The rearrangement links TRBV30 to TRBJ2-3; D possibly corresponds to TRBD2 (5 bases). The source of this sequence is a woman aged 40 to 50 in good health and CMV-seropositive. CDR3 nucleotides: TGTGCCTGGAGACCCCAGGCTAGCACAGATAAGCAGTATTTT. This encodes CAWRPQASTDKQYF.